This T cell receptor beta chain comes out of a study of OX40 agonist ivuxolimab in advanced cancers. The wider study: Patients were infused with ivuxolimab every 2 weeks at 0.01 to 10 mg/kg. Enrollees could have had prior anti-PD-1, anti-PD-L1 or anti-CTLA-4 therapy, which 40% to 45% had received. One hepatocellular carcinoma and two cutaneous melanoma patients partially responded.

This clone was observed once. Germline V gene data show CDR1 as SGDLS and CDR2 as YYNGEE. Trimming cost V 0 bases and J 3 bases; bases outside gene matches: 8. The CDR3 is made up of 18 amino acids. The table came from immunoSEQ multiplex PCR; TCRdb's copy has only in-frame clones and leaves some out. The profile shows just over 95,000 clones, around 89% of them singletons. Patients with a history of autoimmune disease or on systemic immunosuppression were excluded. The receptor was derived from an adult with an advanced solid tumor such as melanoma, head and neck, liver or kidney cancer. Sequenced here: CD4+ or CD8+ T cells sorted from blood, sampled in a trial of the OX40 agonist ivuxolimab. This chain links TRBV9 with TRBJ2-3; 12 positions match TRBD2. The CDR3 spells CASSVAWASGRGTDTQYF. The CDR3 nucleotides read TGTGCCAGCAGCGTAGCTTGGGCTAGCGGGAGGGGAACAGATACGCAGTATTTT.